This TCR beta chain was obtained from a study of cytomegalovirus exposure and HLA in healthy donors listed by TCRdb under 2017. About the investigation overall: An earlier analysis of roughly 610 of the donors reported approximately 280 Gb of sequence data and 117 million unique TCR beta sequences obtained from around 170 million T cells. The study profiled the T cell repertoires of hundreds of subjects by immunosequencing and related them to cytomegalovirus serostatus. HLA typing included class I and class II loci at four-digit resolution. A later genetic analysis took genome-wide SNP genotypes for about three fifths of the 666 donors and used that subset as a discovery cohort. Rather than drawing on any new phenotypic data, the later analysis identified candidate immune exposures from TCR beta sequences and the way those sequences occurred across donors. Typing coverage varied by locus: about 629-630 donors for A, B, C, DRB1 and DQB1; around 560 for DQA1; 606 for DPA1; more than 450 for DPB1. Every repertoire in the discovery cohort had been generated on one and the same sequencing platform. To predict cytomegalovirus infection status, the study brought together high-throughput TCR immunosequencing, statistical association of individual TCRs with disease status, and machine learning. To decide whether each TCR beta V gene segment behaved as functional or pseudogenic, an earlier analysis of approximately 590 of the donors relied on high-throughput TCR beta sequencing. In addition to the first cohort of 500 to 850 subjects, a separate validation cohort of 130 or so different subjects was used. The study aimed to test whether cataloging public T cell receptors could reveal signatures of past pathogen exposure. Roughly 300 gigabases of sequencing data and roughly 80 million unique TCR sequences made up an early release that covered 500 to 650 HLA-typed donors. Roughly five DR-DQ haplotypes were handled as single units for association and clustering, since linkage in the cohort was strong. Donor age, sex, ethnicity and CMV serostatus were compiled together with the repertoire data. On average, roughly 200,000 unique TCR beta nucleotide sequences were sequenced per donor among 300 to 500 genotyped donors of the cohort, with roughly 18% of those sequences being non-productive. Of the 350 to 450 genotyped donors, approximately 80% were placed in the genetic ancestry cluster associated with self-reported Caucasian donors. In a later analysis, previously published TCR beta repertoires from 550 to 700 donors were re-analyzed and high-resolution HLA genotyping was added so that TCR occurrence patterns could be studied. Overall study results and their limits: Because HLA typing was unavailable for some donors at each locus, only the typed subset was used in association tests. Roughly 15 rarely observed V segments, including chromosome 9 orphons, were excluded from the earlier analysis of approximately 500 of the donors because counts were too low. In a later analysis, 16,951 TCR beta sequences were associated with specific HLA alleles at a false discovery rate of 0.05. A later analysis found that most CMV-associated TCR beta chains appeared HLA-restricted, with HLA associations seemingly driven largely by CMV exposure. Immune exposure information for the cohort was limited to CMV serostatus. Several of the top co-occurrence clusters appeared to be linked to parvovirus B19, influenza, CMV and Epstein-Barr virus, according to a later analysis. Cytomegalovirus status was reported to be diagnosed by the classifier with high specificity and sensitivity in both the original and validation cohorts. Correlated functional status among segregating V segments might be attributable to linkage disequilibrium, but an unknown experimental factor could not be ruled out. V-gene and J-gene trimming of TCR beta chains was associated with a missense DCLRE1C variant in a later genetic analysis, and the association was replicated in an independent cohort. Across donors, most TCR sequences were observed very rarely, whereas some public TCRs were present in many individuals. A further reported finding was that TCR beta sequences accurately predicted the HLA-A and HLA-B alleles for most subjects in the first cohort. A later analysis found that TCR association rates varied across HLA loci, with DRB1 alleles showing the most associated TCRs and HLA-C alleles the fewest. In an earlier analysis of about 600 of the donors, most TCR beta V segments appeared in productive rearrangements about 90% or about 30% of the time, broadly matching IMGT annotations. According to the authors, the approach could potentially be generalized to other disease states and immunological phenotypes. The sequencing pipeline was judged likely to have produced a cluster of highly shared sequence variants as a technical artifact. The cohort was sequenced for TCR beta chains only, and without alpha or paired-chain data the features that could be detected were limited. A total of about 180 TCR beta chains were listed by the study as associated with cytomegalovirus. In a later analysis, HLA-associated TCR beta chains were found to be more clonally expanded and to have lower generation probabilities than equally common non-associated chains. A few of the identified cytomegalovirus-associated TCR beta chains were confirmed in vitro to be specific for cytomegalovirus antigens. The presence/absence analyses assumed that sequencing depth was roughly uniform across donors, and that assumption may not be true. Assigning TCR associations to individual alleles was difficult when HLA alleles, especially DR and DQ, strongly co-occurred. Some IMGT-functional V segments, including TRBV6-2 and TRBV6-3, could not be told apart with the 87-base-pair reads, so those segments were excluded. In a later genetic analysis, fewer N-insertions in productive TCRs were reported among donors in an Asian-associated ancestry cluster than the 666-donor mean.

The CDR3 runs 15 residues from the cysteine to the phenylalanine. CDR3 DNA is the only sequence kept; it has 45 bases, read in frame from the first base. V and J are truncated by 6 bases and 1 base respectively, leaving an intervening sequence of 13 bases. CDR1 and CDR2 are drawn from the germline V gene: SNHLY, FYNNEI. As regards this clone: Its antigen is still unknown. No base quality information exists; no much larger clone differs at one position.

In total, approximately 610 healthy bone marrow donors made up the cohort. At the time of sampling, every cohort member was nominally healthy, though immune exposures that went unrecorded were likely present. The donor tested CMV seropositive, placing the donor among the 289 seropositive members of the cohort. Every donor gave a peripheral blood sample, and the peripheral blood mononuclear cells from that sample were used for TCR beta sequencing. The Qiagen DNeasy Blood Extraction Kit was used to extract genomic DNA from the blood cell samples. To prepare the library, the immunoSEQ multiplex PCR assay was applied. A mixture of 60 forward primers for TCR Vbeta segments and 13 reverse primers for TCR Jbeta segments was used in the multiplex PCR. A multiplex PCR assay on genomic DNA amplified the CDR3 region of rearranged TCR beta genes. On the Illumina HiSeq System, the amplified TCR beta libraries were sequenced as 87-base-pair reads. Per the authors' processing: In a later analysis, approximately 74 million unique TCR beta chains were counted across the roughly 700 repertoires, and approximately 11 million of these chains were shared by at least two donors. Raw reads were error-corrected and collapsed into unique sequences by a nearest-neighbor algorithm in which closely related sequences were merged to remove PCR and sequencing errors. CDR3 sequences were aligned to IMGT reference sequences to assign V, D and J gene segments. For a sequence to be retained, at least a six-nucleotide match to both a V gene segment and a J gene segment was required. A rearrangement was called productive if the CDR3 had no stop codons and remained in frame with V and J, and every other rearrangement was called non-productive. CDR3 was defined by IMGT convention, running from the second conserved V-encoded cysteine to the conserved J-encoded phenylalanine. Sequences without an unambiguous match to a single V gene segment were excluded from the earlier analysis of almost 600 of the donors. In an earlier analysis of around 600 of the donors, V segments were called functional above 56.7% productive rearrangements and were called segregating when the between-donor standard deviation exceeded 5%. A statistical classification framework was developed to diagnose cytomegalovirus status using the catalog of TCR beta chain sequences. V and J gene assignment, in a later analysis, came from comparing TCR nucleotide sequences with IMGT/GENE-DB human TR gene sequences. The TCRdist pipeline was used in a later analysis to assign CDR3 sequences and most-parsimonious VDJ recombination scenarios. In a later analysis, each TCR beta chain was defined by its CDR3 amino acid sequence together with its V-gene family, and reads without a unique V-gene family were excluded. To address suspected cross-contamination and a sequencing artifact, a later analysis removed a few hundred highly shared, low-generation-probability nucleotide sequences. In a later analysis, a clonal expansion index for each public chain was calculated from normalized within-repertoire ranks of inferred template counts. In a later analysis, generation probabilities were computed using a VDJ recombination model fitted to out-of-frame rearrangements, and the results were checked against IGoR. Hypergeometric tests were used in a later analysis to score TCR-TCR, TCR-HLA and TCR-CMV co-occurrence, with a repertoire-size bias correction applied to the TCR pairs. In a later analysis, false discovery rates were estimated by permuting HLA or CMV assignments 20 times. A later analysis grouped co-occurring TCRs with DBSCAN, adding TCRdist sequence similarity when clustering within HLA-allele-positive subsets. For co-occurrence clustering, repertoires with fewer than 30,000 or more than 120,000 public chains were excluded, along with roughly 5 repertoires with anomalous nucleotide sharing. TCRdb's version of the immuneACCESS table is confined to in-frame rearrangements and falls short of the full clone set. An unresolved V gene accounts for under half of the shortfall where checked; the remainder is of unknown origin. Clone size and the V and J calls come from that table; the DNA yielded D and trimming. The sample includes about 120,000 clones, with about 80% observed a single time. The leading ten clones occupy approximately 3.6% of the sample.

The clonotype originates from a middle-aged woman in good health and CMV-seropositive. Sequencing was performed on PBMCs. The rearrangement joined TRBV2 to TRBJ1-3, with the identity of the D gene unclear. At the DNA level, the sequence is TGTGCCAGCAGAACCGCTCAGACTTCTGGAAACACCATATATTTT. It encodes CASRTAQTSGNTIYF.